This TCR beta chain comes out of a study of T cell responses to AZD1222 COVID-19 vaccine (dated by TCRdb to about 2021). Background for the entire study: TCR sequencing was performed for 230 to 250 trial participants, of whom 200 to 210 were given two doses of AZD1222 and 26 were given two doses of MenACWY control vaccine. Enrollment into the trials was organized by age into subgroups of 18-55, 56-69 and 70-plus years, and those subgroups contained around 150, 28 and 57 TCR-sequenced participants, respectively.

Details on this clone: Its antigen is not yet known. Base qualities are not provided; no much larger clone lies one nucleotide away.

V drops 7 bases and J drops 4 bases, leaving 20 bases in between. The CDR3 sequence holds 15 residues, the cysteine and phenylalanine included. Only the CDR3 part of the read is kept: 45 bases, read in frame from the first base. The germline V gene (reference sequence) supplies CDR1 LNHDA and CDR2 SQIVND. The CDR3 regions of human TCRbeta chains were analyzed by immunosequencing. Concerning the study's data processing: TCRs in the repertoires were matched against a reference library of SARS-CoV-2-specific TCRs that had been generated with the MIRA antigen-specificity platform. Breadth was defined as the fraction of unique TCRs that were SARS-CoV-2-associated. Depth was defined as the fraction of total T cells that were SARS-CoV-2-associated. Each spike-specific TCR was assigned to its reactive spike region and to a CD4 or CD8 class using the MIRA data. Log10-transformed breadth and depth values were compared by one-way ANOVA with Sidak's multiple comparisons tests. Drawn from immuneACCESS, this table holds only the in-frame rearrangements with V and J called that TCRdb kept. Clones are partly lost; checked studies trace under half to an unresolved V gene and leave the rest unexplained. V and J calls and clone size are given by that table; D and trimming were obtained from the DNA. This sample comprises about 64,000 clones, 75% to 85% of them detected only once. The ten most abundant clones make up more than 13% of the sample.

Overall results and qualifications from the work: Most participants were white British and females outnumbered males, and the authors suggested that clonal diversity may have been underestimated. The 56-69-year group was small, and its depth increase did not reach significance, likely because of low power. Nearly half of unique spike-specific TCRs reportedly recognized epitopes outside regions mutated in the B.1.351 and B.1.1.7 variants. Because no samples from the day 14 peak response were available, repertoires could be characterized only after the peak T cell response. After two AZD1222 doses, spike-specific TCR breadth and depth were significantly higher than at day 0 and than in MenACWY recipients. Conclusions about previously exposed vaccinees are limited, since just 6 or 7 AZD1222 recipients were seropositive for SARS-CoV-2 at baseline. CD4 TCRs associated with the vaccine covered the entire spike protein, and the dominant responses were in regions 160-218 and 743-854.

The time point label of this sample denotes: about 28 days (+/-7) after the second vaccine dose. AZD1222 recipients given second doses at about 4 weeks or at about 12 weeks were pooled, since spike-specific TCR depth and breadth were not found to differ between the two schedules. The vaccinee samples were drawn from two UK trials, COV001 and COV002, one of which was a single-blind randomized controlled phase 2/3 trial testing AZD1222 (ChAdOx1 nCoV-19) in healthy adults. For TCRbeta chain sequencing, PBMC samples from trial participants were taken at day 0 and at day 28 after the second dose. The chain is encoded by TRBV19 joined to TRBJ2-7; possibly the D gene is TRBD2, per 6 matching bases. The sequencing used peripheral blood, collected 28 days after the second AZD1222 dose. This clonotype originated in an adult who received the AZD1222 COVID-19 vaccine. The DNA is TGTGCCAGTACCACGACTTGGCGGGGTAGTTACGAGCAGTACTTC. Its protein reads: CASTTTWRGSYEQYF.